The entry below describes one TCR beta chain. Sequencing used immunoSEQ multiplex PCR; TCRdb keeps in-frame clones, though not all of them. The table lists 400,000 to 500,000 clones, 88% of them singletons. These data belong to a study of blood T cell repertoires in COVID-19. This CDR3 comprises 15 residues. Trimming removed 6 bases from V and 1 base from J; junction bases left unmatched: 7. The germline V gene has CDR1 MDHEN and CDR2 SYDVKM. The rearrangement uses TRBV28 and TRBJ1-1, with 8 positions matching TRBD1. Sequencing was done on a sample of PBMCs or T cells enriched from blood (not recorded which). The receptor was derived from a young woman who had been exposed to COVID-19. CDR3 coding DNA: TGTGCCAGCAGGCCATTCCAGGGGGCGAACACTGAAGCTTTCTTT. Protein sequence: CASRPFQGANTEAFF.